This TCR beta chain was profiled in a study of OX40 agonist ivuxolimab in advanced cancers. The repertoire was sequenced with immunoSEQ multiplex PCR; TCRdb's copy has only in-frame clones and lacks some. The sample holds 35,000 or so clones, 87% seen once. Trimming took off 1 base at V and 4 bases at J, with 11 bases between the two ends. The CDR3 is made up of 14 amino acids. Looked up from germline, CDR1 is SGHVS and CDR2 is FQNEAQ. The sequence derives from an adult with an advanced solid tumor such as melanoma, head and neck, liver or kidney cancer. The sequences come from CD4+ or CD8+ T cells sorted from blood, collected in a trial of the OX40 agonist ivuxolimab. The rearrangement joins TRBV7-8 to TRBJ2-7, with D possibly matching TRBD1 (5 bases). CDR3 in DNA: TGTGCCAGCAGCTTAGGCGGCAGGGTGTACGAGCAGTACTTC. Its translation is CASSLGGRVYEQYF.